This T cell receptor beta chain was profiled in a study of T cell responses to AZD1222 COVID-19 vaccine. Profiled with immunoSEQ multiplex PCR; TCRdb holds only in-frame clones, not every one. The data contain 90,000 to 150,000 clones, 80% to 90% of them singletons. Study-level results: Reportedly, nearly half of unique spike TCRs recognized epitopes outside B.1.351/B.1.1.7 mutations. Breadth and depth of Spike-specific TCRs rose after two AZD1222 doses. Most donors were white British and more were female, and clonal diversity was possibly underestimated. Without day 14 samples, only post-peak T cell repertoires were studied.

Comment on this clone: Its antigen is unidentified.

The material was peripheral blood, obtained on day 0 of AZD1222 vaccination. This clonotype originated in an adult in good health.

The CDR3 nucleotides read TGTGCCATCAGTGAGGGACAGGGATTTAATGAAAAACTGTTTTTT. It specifies CAISEGQGFNEKLFF. V and J are TRBV10-3 and TRBJ1-4; TRBD1 matches 8 bases. CDR1 and CDR2 (germline): ENHRY, SYGVKD. The CDR3 is 15 residues long. The ends lost 2 bases at V and 4 bases at J; junction bases unmatched: 3.